This T cell receptor beta chain originates from a study of radiation and T cells in renal cell carcinoma. This clone came up once. Assay: immunoSEQ multiplex PCR; the TCRdb copy retains only in-frame clones and omits some. This sample has roughly 160,000 clones, with about 87% found just once. Time point reported: blood 4 weeks post-SBRT, at nephrectomy. Stated treatment: 15 Gy SBRT to primary tumor, nephrectomy 4 weeks later. Nephrectomy followed 15 Gy stereotactic body radiation by 4 weeks. The material sequenced was blood, taken from a patient whose treatment included radiotherapy and nephrectomy. This receptor was obtained from a woman in her forties or fifties with renal cell carcinoma.

The CDR3 loop reads CASSQELRGGTQYF. The CDR3 nucleotides read TGTGCCAGCAGCCAAGAATTGCGGGGGGGGACCCAGTACTTC. The chain carries TRBV14 and TRBJ2-5; 9 bases fit TRBD2. Germline lookup yields CDR1 SGHDN and CDR2 FVKESK. This CDR3 comprises 14 residues. The junction had 3 bases not matched to a gene; V was cut back by 0 bases and J by 7 bases.